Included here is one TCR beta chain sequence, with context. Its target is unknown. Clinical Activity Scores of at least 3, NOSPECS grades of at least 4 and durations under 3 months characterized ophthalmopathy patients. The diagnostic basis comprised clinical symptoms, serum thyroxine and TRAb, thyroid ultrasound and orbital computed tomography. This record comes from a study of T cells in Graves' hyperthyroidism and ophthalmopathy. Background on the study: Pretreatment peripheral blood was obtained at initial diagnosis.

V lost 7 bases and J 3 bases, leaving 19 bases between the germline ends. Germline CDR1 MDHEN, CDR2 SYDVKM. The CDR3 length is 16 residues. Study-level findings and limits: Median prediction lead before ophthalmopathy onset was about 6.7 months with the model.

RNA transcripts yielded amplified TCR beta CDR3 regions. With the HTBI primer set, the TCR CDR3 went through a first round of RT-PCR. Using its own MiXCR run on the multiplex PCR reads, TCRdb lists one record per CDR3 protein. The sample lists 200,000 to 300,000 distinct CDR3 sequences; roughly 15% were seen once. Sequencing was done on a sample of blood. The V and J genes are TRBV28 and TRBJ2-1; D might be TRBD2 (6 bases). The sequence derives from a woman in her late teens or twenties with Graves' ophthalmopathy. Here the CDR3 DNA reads TGTGCCAGCATTCGTCGGGGGAGCGACCTCTACAATGAGCAGTTCTTC. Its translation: CASIRRGSDLYNEQFF.